The present TCR beta chain was sequenced within a study of shared clonotypes between healthy human individuals. General study points: Specimens sampled were limited to blood, with tissue repertoires likely differing.

Sorted-subset replicate PCR reactions contained 200 ng DNA, corresponding to 29,000 or so T cell genomes. Sequencing used immunoSEQ multiplex PCR; TCRdb keeps in-frame clones, though not all of them. The sample shows approximately 740,000 clones, 80% to 95% of them seen only once. Details on this clone: Its antigen is still unknown.

Terminally differentiated effector memory CD45RA+ cells were left out of the naive CD8 fraction, which was CD45RO-negative and positively selected for CCR7. Among the donors, all were Caucasian adults who lived in Nashville, Tennessee. The sequence came from a man aged 25-45 years in good health. Sequencing was carried out using naive CD8+ T cells sorted from blood.

In nucleotides, the CDR3 is TGTGCCAGCAGCCCCTGGGGGGGCAGGGCGAATGAGCAGTTCTTC. Protein: CASSPWGGRANEQFF. The chain couples TRBV9 to TRBJ2-1, with a weak D call TRBD2 (7 bases). Looked up from germline, CDR1 is SGDLS and CDR2 is YYNGEE. The CDR3 covers 15 residues. Trimming removed 4 bases at V and 7 bases at J, with 18 bases between.